These 9 T cell receptor beta chains came from one sample sequenced in a study of blood T cells in healthy people across ages. Combining a sample-barcoded 5' primer with a J-beta primer mix, a second PCR ran for roughly 6 to 12 cycles. From the 5' RACE reads, TCRdb called clonotypes with MiXCR, one entry per CDR3 protein. This table holds roughly 1.4 million distinct CDR3 sequences, approximately 60% found once. Sequenced sample: blood. The receptors come from a man younger than 35 in good health.

This clonotype came up once. The chain combines TRBV28 with TRBJ2-7; D call uncertain. Germline lookup yields CDR1 MDHEN and CDR2 SYDVKM. Trimming cost V 3 bases and J 4 bases, with 16 bases left between them. The CDR3 is 15 amino acids. CDR3 in DNA: TGTGCCAGCAGTTTTCAGTCCCAACCCGGATACGAGCAGTACTTC. Amino acids: CASSFQSQPGYEQYF.

With regard to this clonotype: This may come from a read error, since a much larger clone is one base off. The rearrangement uses TRBV21-1 and TRBJ2-1; the table's D call TRBD1 went unverified against the DNA. TRBV21-1 is recorded as a pseudogene. CDR3 size: 16 residues. In DNA form, the CDR3 reads TGTGCCAGCATCCGCCCCGGCTCGTGGACGCCCAATGAGCAGTTCTTC. It is translated as CASIRPGSWTPNEQFF.

This clonotype was found a few times. The J gene is TRBJ2-5, the V gene TRBV20-1, with 11 positions matching TRBD2. The J call is in doubt because the DNA end fits TRBJ2-7 better. The CDR3 runs to 15 residues. In germline, CDR1 is DFQATT, CDR2 SNEGSKA (reference sequence). CDR3 DNA: TGCAGTGCTAGAGATCCCGGGACTAGCGGCTACGAGCAGTACTTC. Amino acid sequence: CSARDPGTSGYEQYF.

The sample holds a few counts of this clonotype. This chain joins TRBV7-9 and TRBJ2-7; D not certain. The germline V gene encodes CDR1 SEHNR and CDR2 FQNEAQ (reference sequence). The CDR3 contains 13 residues. V lost 7 bases to trimming and J lost 1 base, with 11 bases between them. CDR3 nucleotides: TGTGCCAGCACCCTCGGAGATTCCTACGAGCAGTACTTC. Protein: CASTLGDSYEQYF. Looking up the rest from reference TRBV7-9 and TRBJ2-7 gives the full variable domain: DTGVSQNPRHKITKRGQNVTFRCDPISEHNRLYWYRQTLGQGPEFLTYFQNEAQLEKSRLLSDRFSAERPKGSFSTLEIQRTEQGDSAMYLCASTLGDSYEQYFGPGTRLTVT.

The V and J genes are TRBV27 and TRBJ2-2; tentative D call: TRBD1 (6 bases). Germline assignment: CDR1 MNHEY and CDR2 SMNVEV (reference sequence). Trimming cost V 8 bases and J 3 bases, with 10 bases left between them. The CDR3 length is 13 residues. The CDR3 DNA reads TGTGCCAGCCAACAGGGCTACACCGGGGAGCTGTTTTTT. This translates into CASQQGYTGELFF.

Remarks on this clonotype: One end of the junction varies from germline; a read error may be responsible. The V and J genes are TRBV12-3 or TRBV12-4 and TRBJ1-1; D is perhaps TRBD1 (5 bases). CDR3 length: 14 amino acids. The CDR3 coding sequence is TGTGCCAGCAGCCCGGACGGCGCGGACACTGGAGCTTTCTTT. Encoded protein: CASSPDGADTGAFF.

The V call is TRBV7-9, the J call TRBJ2-1; D is unclear. Trimming removed 4 bases at V and 10 bases at J, with 11 bases between. The CDR3 runs to 12 residues. Germline CDR1 and CDR2: SEHNR and FQNEAQ (reference sequence). The CDR3 nucleotides read TGTGCCAGCAGCTATTCTACGACCGAGCAGTTCTTC. Translating gives CASSYSTTEQFF.

This clonotype was observed a handful of times. This chain links TRBV5-6 with TRBJ1-2; tentative D call: TRBD1 (5 bases). Germline V gives CDR1 SGHDT, CDR2 YYEEEE. This CDR3 has 14 amino acids. V was pared by 1 base and J by 3 bases, with 10 bases between. CDR3 bases: TGTGCCAGCAGCTTGATACAGGAGTACTATGGCTACACCTTC. It specifies CASSLIQEYYGYTF. Based on the CDR3 plus reference TRBV5-6 and TRBJ1-2, the full variable domain is DAGVTQSPTHLIKTRGQQVTLRCSPKSGHDTVSWYQQALGQGPQFIFQYYEEEERQRGNFPDRFSGHQFPNYSSELNVNALLLGDSALYLCASSLIQEYYGYTFGSGTRLTVV.

This clonotype has more than one count but fewer than ten. The chain uses TRBV2 and TRBJ2-7; possibly TRBD1 or TRBD2 for D (5 bases each). Trimming removed 6 bases at V and 0 bases at J, with 12 bases between. Germline CDR1 reads SNHLY; CDR2 reads FYNNEI. The CDR3 has 14 amino acids. CDR3 bases: TGTGCCAGCAGCGCCCGAGGGGCCTCCTACGAGCAGTACTTC. This translates into CASSARGASYEQYF.